This T cell receptor beta chain is from a study of blood T cell repertoires in COVID-19. About the research overall: There were acute and convalescent COVID-19 samples, and they came from the United States, Italy and Spain. The cDNA or gDNA used as material had been derived from T cells, B-cell-depleted T cells, or PBMCs.

V lost 3 bases to trimming and J lost 8 bases, with 16 bases between them. CDR1 is LNHDA, CDR2 SQIVND, per germline (reference sequence). The CDR3 totals 15 residues. Authors' processing steps: Estimation of nucleated cell counts was performed using reference gene primer amplification. Measured with immunoSEQ multiplex PCR; TCRdb has only the in-frame clones, and not every one. V, J and clone size reflect that table, while D and trimming were determined from the DNA. The data hold some 100,000 clones, with approximately 84% observed a single time. Sequenced sample: peripheral blood. The chain carries TRBV19 and TRBJ1-4; TRBD1 might be the D (5 bases). The TCR originated in a woman in her sixties with acute or convalescent COVID-19. The CDR3 protein is CASSIGGPQTEKLFF. Here the CDR3 DNA reads TGTGCCAGTAGTATCGGGGGACCGCAAACAGAAAAACTGTTTTTT.